The 5 T cell receptor beta chains reported below all come from one sample, sequenced in a study of control samples from healthy donors and cancer patients. Using immunoSEQ multiplex PCR, the repertoire was profiled, and TCRdb retains in-frame clones only, with some absent. The repertoire includes just over 15,000 clones, over 70% of them detected once, and 11% sits in the top ten. The sample taken for sequencing was PBMCs. These receptors came from a woman in her 70s with colorectal cancer.

This chain uses TRBV6-2 or TRBV6-3 with TRBJ2-7; 12 bases line up with TRBD1. CDR1 MNHEY and CDR2 SVGEGT come from the germline V gene. The J segment lost 5 bases and the V segment lost 3 bases, leaving 5 bases of the junction unmatched. The CDR3 sequence is 15 residues long. Here the CDR3 DNA reads TGTGCCAGCAGTTATCCCGGGACAGGGGGCAACGAGCAGTACTTC. It yields the protein CASSYPGTGGNEQYF.

The chain combines TRBV4-3 with TRBJ1-2; a weak D match, TRBD1 (5 bases). The CDR3 extends over 16 amino acids. Germline V gives CDR1 LGHNA, CDR2 YSLEER. V was cut by 0 bases and J by 8 bases, with 19 bases left in between. The CDR3 sequence is CASSQERWSGGAGYTF. The DNA of the CDR3 is TGCGCCAGCAGCCAAGAACGGTGGTCGGGCGGGGCCGGCTACACCTTC.

V gene TRBV3-1 (or the pseudogene TRBV3-2) combines with J gene TRBJ2-1, with a possible D match to TRBD2 (7 bases). In germline, CDR1 is LGHDT, CDR2 YNNKEL (reference sequence). The V end lost 1 base, the J end lost 6 bases, and 25 bases lay between the germline ends. The CDR3 is made up of 19 amino acids. The CDR3 nucleotides are TGTGCCAGCAGCCAAGTACTGCGTTTCACAGGGAGGGTCTTCAATGAGCAGTTCTTC. It codes for CASSQVLRFTGRVFNEQFF.

The chain couples TRBV6-6 to TRBJ1-2; D gene unclear. V was shortened by 5 bases and J by 6 bases, with 7 bases between the two germline ends. The CDR3 is made up of 11 amino acids. Germline V CDR1 and CDR2: MNHNY, SVGAGI (reference sequence). CDR3 nucleotides: TGTGCCAGCAGTGACGTAAATGGCTACACCTTC. Translating it yields CASSDVNGYTF.

The chain links TRBV6-5 to TRBJ1-2; D is ambiguous. Germline V gives CDR1 MNHEY, CDR2 SVGAGI. The ends were cut back, 1 base at V and 0 bases at J, with 12 bases in the middle. The CDR3 is 16 amino acids. CDR3 sequence (DNA): TGTGCCAGCAGTTACTTACTACCTGGGACTAACTATGGCTACACCTTC. Protein: CASSYLLPGTNYGYTF.